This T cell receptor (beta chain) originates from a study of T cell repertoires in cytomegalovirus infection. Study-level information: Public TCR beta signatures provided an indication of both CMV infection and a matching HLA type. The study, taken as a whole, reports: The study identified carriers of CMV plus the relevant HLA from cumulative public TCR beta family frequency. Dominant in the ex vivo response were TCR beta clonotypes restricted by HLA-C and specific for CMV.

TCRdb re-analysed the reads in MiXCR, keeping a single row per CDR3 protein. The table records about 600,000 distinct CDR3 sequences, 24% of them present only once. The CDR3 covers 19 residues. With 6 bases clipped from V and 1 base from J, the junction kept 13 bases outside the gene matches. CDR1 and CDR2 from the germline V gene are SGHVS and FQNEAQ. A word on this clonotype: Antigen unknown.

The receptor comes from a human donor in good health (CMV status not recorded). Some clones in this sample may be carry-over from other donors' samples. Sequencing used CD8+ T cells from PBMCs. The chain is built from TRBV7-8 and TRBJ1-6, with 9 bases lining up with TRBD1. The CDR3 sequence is CASRNNGTGLRSYNSPLHF. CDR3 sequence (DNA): TGTGCCAGCAGAAATAATGGGACAGGGTTACGGTCCTATAATTCACCCCTCCACTTT.